These T cell receptor beta chains were read from a single sample in a study of human T cells and chemical hapten exposure. Each CDR3 protein is one row after TCRdb ran MiXCR on the RACE reads. Here the sample spans under 95,000 distinct CDR3 sequences, around 7.9% being singletons. The specimen was whole blood, collected in connection with sensitization to the hapten diphenylcyclopropenone (DPC). The receptor set was obtained from a man in his forties with alopecia areata. Some clones in this sample may be carry-over from other donors' samples. The conserved cysteine and the conserved F or W are not part of the CDR3 here. The listing skips clone size in some rows; elsewhere it reads once, few, many or a size class.

TRBV6-5,13,few,ASRGTLAGTHSPY
TRBV28,15,few,ASSRGVPFYSYNEQF
TRBV2,14,.,ASSGDRTFSRNEQF
TRBV12-3/TRBV12-4,13,medium-sized,ASSLRSSGPDTQY
TRBV5-1,13,.,ASSPSRQGNTEAF
TRBV9,13,many,ASSVGSELTDTQY
TRBV27,11,few,ASSKGGDYGYT
TRBV9,15,many,ASSRKGLAKGANVLT
TRBV14,11,many,ASSQWGTGELF
TRBV7-2,16,.,ASSFAGGGGSGANVLT
TRBV5-1,12,few,ASNTSPGAREAF
TRBV30,12,few,AWSPQGVEETQY
TRBV12-3/TRBV12-4,12,many,ASSFSDRNTEAF
TRBV7-2,13,many,ASSLVGAYNSPLH
TRBV3-1,14,.,ASSHITSVAGNTIY
TRBV6-4,11,.,ASSAQMNTEAF
TRBV7-8,15,.,ASSPGSSGIAKNIQY
TRBV7-3,10,many,ASSPDGYGYT
TRBV7-3,12,many,ASSQGQGIREQF
TRBV6-2/TRBV6-3,13,.,ASSPYSGSSYEQY
TRBV4-3,14,many,ASSLTTYSSGNTIY
TRBV24-1,9,.,ATSEWTEQF
TRBV7-9,12,many,ASSPTPGTGELF
TRBV5-1,12,few,ASSQGSLGNTIY
TRBV6-1,12,.,ASSPSVGLSEQY
TRBV5-6,11,.,ASSYDPGGEQF
TRBV14,13,.,ASSRAGLVQETQY
TRBV29-1,12,many,SVFPSGRVDTQY
TRBV29-1,12,many,SVEVGTGQETQY
TRBV11-2,12,few,ASSETGDSQPQH
TRBV29-1,13,many,SVGRAGRPYNEQF
TRBV20-1,13,few,SVMSLAFSTDTQY
TRBV6-1,13,few,ASSAGQGFYQPQH
TRBV3-1,13,many,ASSQAAGANAEAF
TRBV6-6,10,many,ASRSQVQPQH
TRBV5-5,10,.,ASSFHVETQY
TRBV10-3,12,many,AIRKGQGPDEQF
TRBV27,13,many,ASSRIMGTAYEQY
TRBV6-5,13,many,ASSYSQGRNQPQH
TRBV14,12,many,ASSRTSGRSEQF
TRBV29-1,10,many,SAGRGDEKLF